The 24 T cell receptor beta chains below come from one sample, sequenced in a study of blood T cell repertoires in COVID-19 (TCRdb year 2020). The library came from the immunoSEQ multiplex PCR assay. TCRdb took over this immuneACCESS table, retaining in-frame rearrangements with V and J assigned. Such tables are incomplete; in checked studies, under half of the missing clones stem from an unresolved V gene, and the remainder is unexplained. This sample has more than 85,000 clones in its table, and approximately 80% of those were observed once. The ten largest clonotypes hold about 9% of the sample. The sequenced material came from peripheral blood. The receptors were gathered from a man between 60 and 70 years old with active or convalescent COVID-19.

The chain joins TRBV28 to TRBJ1-2; D not certain. The CDR3 runs to 11 residues. V shed 4 bases and J shed 8 bases, with 8 bases lying between them. CDR1 and CDR2 from the germline V gene are MDHEN and SYDVKM. CDR3 nucleotide sequence: TGTGCCAGCAGTTCGACAATGGGCTACACCTTC. Residues: CASSSTMGYTF.

This chain joins TRBV5-4 and TRBJ1-3, with D perhaps matching TRBD1 (5 bases). There are 17 residues in the CDR3. The germline V gene encodes CDR1 SGHNT and CDR2 YYREEE (reference sequence). Trimming stripped 4 bases from V and 3 bases from J, with 20 bases between. The CDR3 region is CASSPGGGARRGNTIYF. DNA of the CDR3: TGTGCCAGCAGCCCCGGGGGTGGTGCCCGCCGTGGAAACACCATATATTTT.

The V and J genes are TRBV7-2 and TRBJ2-3; TRBD2 agrees at 8 bases. CDR1 SGHTA and CDR2 FQGNSA come from the germline V gene. The CDR3 has 14 amino acids. With 2 bases clipped from V and 4 bases from J, the junction kept 2 bases outside the gene matches. CDR3 DNA sequence: TGTGCCAGCAGCTTACGGGGGGGGCCAGATACGCAGTATTTT. Its protein product is CASSLRGGPDTQYF.

The genes are TRBV6-5 and TRBJ1-1, with a weak D call TRBD1 (5 bases). CDR3 length equals 15 residues. CDR1 is MNHEY and CDR2 is SVGAGI in the germline V gene. V gave up 4 bases and J gave up 8 bases, with 20 bases separating them. CDR3 sequence reads: CASSSLGRGWREAFF. The CDR3 DNA follows: TGTGCCAGCAGTTCATTGGGGAGGGGATGGAGGGAAGCTTTCTTT.

The gene calls are TRBV5-6 and TRBJ1-2; no definite D call. The V and J ends lost 3 bases and 9 bases respectively, with 9 bases between them. Germline V gene sequence: CDR1 SGHDT, CDR2 YYEEEE. CDR3 length: 11 amino acids. In DNA, the CDR3 is TGTGCCAGCAGCTGGCTTATGAGCTACACCTTC. Translation: CASSWLMSYTF.

The chain carries TRBV5-1 and TRBJ2-1, with 7 bases identical to TRBD2. V was pared by 2 bases and J by 8 bases, with 7 bases of the junction left unmatched. CDR1 and CDR2 (germline): SGHRS, YFSETQ. The CDR3 has 14 amino acids. The CDR3 DNA is TGCGCCAGCAGCTTTGGGGGAGGGCCCGATGAGCAGTTCTTC. Translating it yields CASSFGGGPDEQFF.

The chain has TRBV15 and TRBJ2-1; TRBD2 matches 13 bases. CDR1 is LNHNV and CDR2 is YYDKDF in the germline V gene (reference sequence). V was pared by 5 bases and J by 5 bases, with 3 bases of the junction left unmatched. The CDR3 is 15 amino acids. The CDR3 DNA reads TGTGCCACCAGCTTACTAGCGGGAGGGAACAATGAGCAGTTCTTC. Translation gives CATSLLAGGNNEQFF.

The CDR3 DNA follows: TGTGCCAGCAGTGAACGGGGAGGCGGGGGCTATGGCTACACCTTC. As protein: CASSERGGGGYGYTF. The chain combines TRBV2 with TRBJ1-2, with D possibly being TRBD1 (5 bases). The V gene lost 2 bases and the J gene lost 4 bases, with 14 bases spanning the gap. The germline CDR1 and CDR2 sequences are SNHLY and FYNNEI. This CDR3 comprises 15 residues.

The chain has TRBV4-1 and TRBJ1-1, with 7 bases lining up with TRBD1. V shed 3 bases and J 5 bases; nucleotides not matched to a gene: 9. Looked up from germline, CDR1 is MGHRA and CDR2 is YSYEKL. The CDR3 spans 15 residues. The CDR3 region is CASSHPGAGGTEAFF. The DNA for the CDR3 is TGCGCCAGCAGCCACCCCGGGGCAGGGGGGACTGAAGCTTTCTTT.

The V and J genes are TRBV2 and TRBJ2-1, with 10 bases aligning to TRBD2. CDR1 and CDR2 (germline): SNHLY, FYNNEI. This CDR3 is built from 13 residues. V gave up 4 bases and J gave up 9 bases; unmatched junction bases: 3. CDR3 sequence reads: CASSGLAGGEQFF. The CDR3 nucleotides are TGTGCCAGCAGTGGATTAGCGGGAGGTGAGCAGTTCTTC.

The chain is built from TRBV5-4 and TRBJ2-3; D is unresolved. The CDR3 length is 12 residues. Germline V gene lookup returns CDR1 SGHNT and CDR2 YYREEE (reference sequence). V gave up 5 bases and J gave up 0 bases, with 4 bases separating them. This CDR3 reads CASRLSTDTQYF. CDR3 coding DNA: TGTGCCAGCAGACTAAGCACAGATACGCAGTATTTT.

This chain connects TRBV28 to TRBJ2-5; 12 bases are a match to TRBD2. The CDR3 totals 18 residues. Germline V lookup: CDR1 MDHEN, CDR2 SYDVKM. The trim removed 5 bases at V and 2 bases at J, leaving 12 bases unmatched. The CDR3 protein is CASSKIPTSGRPQETQYF. As DNA, the CDR3 is TGTGCCAGCAGTAAGATTCCCACTAGCGGGAGGCCTCAAGAGACCCAGTACTTC.

The genes are TRBV4-3 and TRBJ2-3, with 9 bases identical to TRBD2. Germline CDR1 LGHNA, CDR2 YSLEER. J lost 3 bases, V lost 4 bases, and 14 bases had no gene match. This CDR3 has 18 amino acids. CDR3: CASSRALTQTSGTDTQYF. CDR3 nucleotides: TGCGCCAGCAGCCGAGCCTTGACACAGACTAGCGGAACAGATACGCAGTATTTT.

The CDR3 DNA follows: TGTGCCAGTAGCCCAGGGGCGGTTGAAGCTTTCTTT. Protein sequence: CASSPGAVEAFF. V usage is TRBV19 and J usage is TRBJ1-1, with a weak D call TRBD1 (6 bases). Germline values: CDR1 LNHDA, CDR2 SQIVND (reference sequence). V shed 6 bases and J shed 7 bases, with 12 bases lying between them. CDR3 length: 12 amino acids.

This clone was counted only a few times. The V gene is TRBV27, the J gene TRBJ1-1; D is ambiguous. The CDR3 is 13 amino acids. The germline CDR1 and CDR2 sequences are MNHEY and SMNVEV (reference sequence). V lost 8 bases to trimming and J lost 4 bases, with 14 bases between them. CDR3 bases: TGTGCCAGCGCCCAATACCGGGGCACTGAAGCTTTCTTT. Translating gives CASAQYRGTEAFF.

V and J are TRBV14 and TRBJ2-1; 10 bases are shared with TRBD2. The germline V gene encodes CDR1 SGHDN and CDR2 FVKESK. V gave up 0 bases and J gave up 10 bases; unmatched junction bases: 6. CDR3 length: 15 residues. CDR3 nucleotides: TGTGCCAGCAGCCAAGAGACTAGCGGGCGGAGGGAGCAGTTCTTC. It codes for CASSQETSGRREQFF. The variable domain in full, with the rest retrieved from reference TRBV14 and TRBJ2-1, is EAGVTQFPSHSVIEKGQTVTLRCDPISGHDNLYWYRRVMGKEIKFLLHFVKESKQDESGMPNNRFLAERTGGTYSTLKVQPAELEDSGVYFCASSQETSGRREQFFGPGTRLTVL.

A single count supports this clone. J is TRBJ2-1 and V is TRBV6-5, with 11 bases aligning to TRBD2. The CDR3 sequence is 15 residues long. The V gene's germline CDR1 is MNHEY and CDR2 SVGAGI. The junction had 7 bases not matched to a gene; V was cut back by 4 bases and J by 8 bases. The CDR3 is CASSFELAGEYEQFF. The CDR3 DNA is TGTGCCAGCAGTTTTGAACTAGCGGGAGAGTATGAGCAGTTCTTC.

The chain has TRBV7-2 and TRBJ2-5; 9 positions match TRBD2. This CDR3 comprises 18 residues. The junction had 15 bases not matched to a gene; V was cut back by 2 bases and J by 5 bases. Looked up from germline, CDR1 is SGHTA and CDR2 is FQGNSA. The CDR3: CASSLLAGGPNRPETQYF. The CDR3 coding sequence is TGTGCCAGCAGCTTACTGGCGGGAGGGCCTAATCGGCCTGAGACCCAGTACTTC.

The J gene is TRBJ2-3, the V gene TRBV6-1; 7 nucleotides line up with TRBD2. The ends lost 2 bases at V and 4 bases at J; junction bases unmatched: 6. The length of the CDR3 is 15 residues. CDR1 and CDR2 (germline): MNHNS, SASEGT. The CDR3 sequence: CASSEQAGAPDTQYF. In DNA, the CDR3 is TGTGCCAGCAGTGAACAGGCGGGAGCTCCAGATACGCAGTATTTT.

J is TRBJ2-1 and V is TRBV11-2, with D hard to call. The CDR3 runs 14 residues. The V end was cut by 2 bases, the J end by 1 base, with 6 bases between. Germline assignment: CDR1 SGHAT and CDR2 FQNNGV. The CDR3 spells CASSLPGSYNEQFF. For the CDR3, the DNA is TGTGCCAGCAGCTTACCGGGTTCCTACAATGAGCAGTTCTTC.

The chain carries TRBV4-1 and TRBJ2-7; 10 positions match TRBD2. The CDR3 covers 16 residues. The trim removed 0 bases at V and 4 bases at J, leaving 6 bases unmatched. Germline CDR1 and CDR2: MGHRA and YSYEKL. CDR3 region: CASSQESSGSSYEQYF. The CDR3 nucleotides read TGCGCCAGCAGCCAAGAGTCTAGCGGGAGTTCTTACGAGCAGTACTTC.

The V gene is TRBV4-3, the J gene TRBJ1-2; D perhaps matches TRBD1 (5 bases). The length of the CDR3 is 15 residues. The germline V and J ends were trimmed by 4 bases and 2 bases, with 14 bases remaining between them. The germline V gene encodes CDR1 LGHNA and CDR2 YSLEER. The CDR3 DNA follows: TGCGCCAGCAGCCGCGAGTCCAGGGTAAACTATGGCTACACCTTC. Translation gives CASSRESRVNYGYTF.

This rearrangement joins TRBV19 to TRBJ2-2; the D is unclear. The CDR3 is 11 residues long. CDR1 is LNHDA, CDR2 SQIVND, per germline (reference sequence). The germline V and J ends were trimmed by 4 bases and 8 bases, with 5 bases remaining between them. The CDR3 nucleotides read TGTGCCAGTAGTACCCTGGGGGAGCTGTTTTTT. This codes for CASSTLGELFF.

The DNA of the CDR3 is TGTGCCAGTAGTATAAGGGGCGTGGTAGCACAGTTCTTC. Its protein product is CASSIRGVVAQFF. The V call is TRBV19, the J call TRBJ2-1; the D gene is possibly TRBD1 (5 bases). This CDR3 has 13 amino acids. V was clipped by 2 bases and J by 13 bases, with 15 bases between them. Germline values: CDR1 LNHDA, CDR2 SQIVND (reference sequence).